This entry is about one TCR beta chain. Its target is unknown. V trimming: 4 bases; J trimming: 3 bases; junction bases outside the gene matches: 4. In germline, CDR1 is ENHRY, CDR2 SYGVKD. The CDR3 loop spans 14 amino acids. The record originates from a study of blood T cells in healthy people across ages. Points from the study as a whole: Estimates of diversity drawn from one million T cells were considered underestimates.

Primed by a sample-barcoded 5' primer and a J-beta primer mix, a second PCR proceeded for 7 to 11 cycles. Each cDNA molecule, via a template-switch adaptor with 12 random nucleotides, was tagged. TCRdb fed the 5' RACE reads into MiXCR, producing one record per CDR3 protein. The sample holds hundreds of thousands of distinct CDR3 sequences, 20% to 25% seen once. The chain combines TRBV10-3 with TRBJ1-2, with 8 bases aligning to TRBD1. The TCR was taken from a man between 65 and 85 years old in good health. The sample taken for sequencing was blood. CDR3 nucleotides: TGTGCCATCAGTGGACAGGGGAAGGACTATGGCTACACCTTC. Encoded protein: CAISGQGKDYGYTF.